The rows below give T cell receptor beta chains drawn from one sample of a study of technical replicates of blood from a handful of donors. Here immunoSEQ multiplex PCR was the method, and the copy in TCRdb shows in-frame clones only, minus some. The table lists tens of thousands of clones, about 96% of them singletons. What was sequenced was T cells isolated from PBMCs. The receptors come from a human donor in good health. Each CDR3 is given with its conserved first and last residue. A D gene is named only where the DNA matches it firmly. The size entry is marked missing in some rows and otherwise reads once, few, many or a size class.

clone_size: .
j_call: TRBJ2-7
v_call: TRBV27
d_call: .
cdr3_aa: CASSFGAGAFYEQYF
cdr3_nt: TGTGCCAGCAGTTTCGGGGCGGGGGCTTTCTACGAGCAGTACTTC

clone_size: .
j_call: TRBJ2-6
v_call: TRBV15
d_call: .
cdr3_aa: CATSVGTWAGANVLTF
cdr3_nt: TGTGCCACCAGCGTCGGGACATGGGCGGGGGCCAACGTCCTGACTTTC

clone_size: .
j_call: TRBJ2-7
v_call: TRBV28
d_call: TRBD2
cdr3_aa: CASRIAGPYEQYF
cdr3_nt: TGTGCCAGCAGGATAGCGGGCCCCTACGAGCAGTACTTC

clone_size: .
j_call: TRBJ2-7
v_call: TRBV10-1
d_call: .
cdr3_aa: CASRSTDSYEQYF
cdr3_nt: TGCGCCAGCCGATCGACGGACAGCTACGAGCAGTACTTC

clone_size: .
j_call: TRBJ2-1
v_call: TRBV25-1
d_call: .
cdr3_aa: CASSESWATNEQFF
cdr3_nt: TGTGCCAGCAGTGAATCCTGGGCAACCAATGAGCAGTTCTTC

clone_size: .
j_call: TRBJ2-7
v_call: TRBV18
d_call: TRBD2
cdr3_aa: CASSPPERAAGYHEQYF
cdr3_nt: TGTGCCAGCTCACCACCCGAAAGGGCAGCGGGATACCACGAGCAGTACTTC

clone_size: .
j_call: TRBJ2-3
v_call: TRBV4-1
d_call: TRBD2
cdr3_aa: CASSQLGLAGGYVDTQYF
cdr3_nt: TGCGCCAGCAGCCAATTGGGACTAGCGGGAGGATACGTTGATACGCAGTATTTT

clone_size: .
j_call: TRBJ2-3
v_call: TRBV14
d_call: TRBD2
cdr3_aa: CASSQTTSVRWDTQYF
cdr3_nt: TGTGCCAGCAGCCAAACGACTAGCGTCAGATGGGATACGCAGTATTTT

clone_size: .
j_call: TRBJ2-5
v_call: TRBV20-1
d_call: .
cdr3_aa: CSVIRETQYF
cdr3_nt: TGCAGTGTTATTCGAGAGACCCAGTACTTC

clone_size: .
j_call: TRBJ2-3
v_call: TRBV7-9
d_call: .
cdr3_aa: CASSPLETTDTQYF
cdr3_nt: TGTGCCAGCAGCCCCCTAGAGACTACAGATACGCAGTATTTT

clone_size: .
j_call: TRBJ2-1
v_call: TRBV27
d_call: TRBD2
cdr3_aa: CASSPGLAGGYNEQFF
cdr3_nt: TGTGCCAGCAGTCCCGGACTAGCGGGGGGGTACAATGAGCAGTTCTTC

clone_size: .
j_call: TRBJ2-3
v_call: TRBV2
d_call: TRBD2
cdr3_aa: CATKPPWAGETDTQYF
cdr3_nt: TGTGCCACCAAACCTCCGTGGGCGGGAGAAACAGATACGCAGTATTTT

clone_size: .
j_call: TRBJ1-6
v_call: TRBV11-2
d_call: .
cdr3_aa: CASSLATNSPLHF
cdr3_nt: TGTGCCAGCAGCTTAGCCACAAATTCACCCCTCCACTTT

clone_size: .
j_call: TRBJ1-1
v_call: TRBV6-1
d_call: TRBD1
cdr3_aa: CASTTQGIAEAFF
cdr3_nt: TGTGCCAGCACTACACAGGGGATCGCTGAAGCTTTCTTT

clone_size: .
j_call: TRBJ1-2
v_call: TRBV30
d_call: .
cdr3_aa: CAWSVWSADYGYTF
cdr3_nt: TGTGCCTGGAGTGTATGGTCCGCAGACTATGGCTACACCTTC

clone_size: .
j_call: TRBJ2-3
v_call: TRBV25-1
d_call: TRBD2
cdr3_aa: CASNGLAGPRRTDTQYF
cdr3_nt: TGTGCCAGCAACGGACTAGCGGGCCCGAGGAGGACAGATACGCAGTATTTT

clone_size: .
j_call: TRBJ1-4
v_call: TRBV7-9
d_call: .
cdr3_aa: CASSSYFHRDATNEKLFF
cdr3_nt: TGTGCCAGCAGCTCCTACTTTCACAGGGATGCAACTAATGAAAAACTGTTTTTT

clone_size: .
j_call: TRBJ1-3
v_call: TRBV2
d_call: .
cdr3_aa: CASSERAKTGNTIYF
cdr3_nt: TGTGCCAGCAGTGAGAGGGCCAAAACTGGAAACACCATATATTTT

clone_size: .
j_call: TRBJ2-5
v_call: TRBV14
d_call: TRBD2
cdr3_aa: CASSPRTSGSAQETQYF
cdr3_nt: TGTGCCAGCAGCCCCAGGACTAGCGGGAGTGCACAAGAGACCCAGTACTTC

clone_size: .
j_call: TRBJ1-1
v_call: TRBV7-9
d_call: TRBD1
cdr3_aa: CASSLVDRGPLNTEAFF
cdr3_nt: TGTGCCAGCAGCTTAGTGGACAGGGGCCCGCTGAACACTGAAGCTTTCTTT

clone_size: .
j_call: TRBJ2-7
v_call: TRBV6-1
d_call: .
cdr3_aa: CASSAHSGGSSYEQYF
cdr3_nt: TGTGCCAGCAGTGCCCATAGCGGAGGGAGCTCCTACGAGCAGTACTTC

clone_size: .
j_call: TRBJ2-1
v_call: TRBV5-6
d_call: TRBD1
cdr3_aa: CASSPTGQSEQFF
cdr3_nt: TGTGCCAGCAGCCCGACAGGGCAGAGTGAGCAGTTCTTC

clone_size: .
j_call: TRBJ1-2
v_call: TRBV18
d_call: .
cdr3_aa: CASSPTDRLHYGYTF
cdr3_nt: TGTGCCAGCTCACCCACCGACAGGCTCCACTATGGCTACACCTTC

clone_size: .
j_call: TRBJ2-3
v_call: TRBV5-1
d_call: .
cdr3_aa: CASSLRQWGGGATDTQYF
cdr3_nt: TGCGCCAGCAGCTTGAGGCAATGGGGAGGGGGGGCTACAGATACGCAGTATTTT

clone_size: .
j_call: TRBJ2-1
v_call: TRBV27
d_call: .
cdr3_aa: CASRRLGNEQFF
cdr3_nt: TGTGCCAGCAGAAGACTTGGAAATGAGCAGTTCTTC

clone_size: .
j_call: TRBJ2-7
v_call: TRBV28
d_call: TRBD1
cdr3_aa: CASSSGQGSYEQYF
cdr3_nt: TGTGCCAGCAGTTCGGGACAGGGCTCCTACGAGCAGTACTTC

clone_size: .
j_call: TRBJ1-1
v_call: TRBV7-9
d_call: .
cdr3_aa: CASSITGRQQNTEAFF
cdr3_nt: TGTGCCAGCAGCATCACAGGGAGACAGCAGAACACTGAAGCTTTCTTT

clone_size: .
j_call: TRBJ2-7
v_call: TRBV2
d_call: TRBD1
cdr3_aa: CASSAPHFSARQGVNEQYF
cdr3_nt: TGTGCCAGCAGTGCCCCCCATTTCTCCGCGAGACAGGGGGTCAACGAGCAGTACTTC

clone_size: .
j_call: TRBJ2-5
v_call: TRBV7-7
d_call: TRBD2
cdr3_aa: CASSSGLGETQYF
cdr3_nt: TGTGCCAGCAGCTCGGGACTAGGGGAGACCCAGTACTTC

clone_size: .
j_call: TRBJ1-1
v_call: TRBV2
d_call: .
cdr3_aa: CASHRDINTEAFF
cdr3_nt: TGTGCCAGCCACCGGGACATTAACACTGAAGCTTTCTTT

clone_size: .
j_call: TRBJ2-7
v_call: TRBV2
d_call: TRBD2
cdr3_aa: CATLPLAGDGNEQYF
cdr3_nt: TGTGCCACCCTGCCGTTAGCGGGAGATGGGAACGAGCAGTACTTC

clone_size: .
j_call: TRBJ1-4
v_call: TRBV18
d_call: TRBD1
cdr3_aa: CASSLDRGPLPTNEKLFF
cdr3_nt: TGTGCCAGCTCACTCGACAGGGGCCCCCTTCCTACTAATGAAAAACTGTTTTTT

clone_size: once
j_call: TRBJ1-6
v_call: TRBV6-5
d_call: .
cdr3_aa: CASSWGFGGLDSPLHF
cdr3_nt: TGTGCCAGCAGTTGGGGTTTTGGGGGACTGGATTCACCCCTCCACTTT

clone_size: .
j_call: TRBJ1-5
v_call: TRBV6-5
d_call: TRBD1
cdr3_aa: CASSKGTGDQPQHF
cdr3_nt: TGTGCCAGCAGTAAAGGGACAGGGGATCAGCCCCAGCATTTT

clone_size: .
j_call: TRBJ2-1
v_call: TRBV6-1
d_call: .
cdr3_aa: CASIRGQGPYNEQFF
cdr3_nt: TGTGCCAGCATAAGGGGCCAGGGGCCATACAATGAGCAGTTCTTC

clone_size: .
j_call: TRBJ1-2
v_call: TRBV13
d_call: .
cdr3_aa: CASSPRVGSADYGYTF
cdr3_nt: TGTGCCAGCAGCCCCAGGGTGGGCAGCGCGGACTATGGCTACACCTTC

clone_size: .
j_call: TRBJ1-5
v_call: TRBV18
d_call: .
cdr3_aa: CASSPSGGNQPQHF
cdr3_nt: TGTGCCAGCTCACCTTCGGGGGGTAATCAGCCCCAGCATTTT

clone_size: .
j_call: TRBJ2-3
v_call: TRBV14
d_call: TRBD1
cdr3_aa: CASSQAEGAPTDTQYF
cdr3_nt: TGTGCCAGCAGCCAAGCAGAGGGGGCGCCTACAGATACGCAGTATTTT

clone_size: .
j_call: TRBJ2-7
v_call: TRBV5-4
d_call: .
cdr3_aa: CASSLTGPIYEQYF
cdr3_nt: TGTGCCAGCAGCTTGACAGGACCAATCTACGAGCAGTACTTC

clone_size: .
j_call: TRBJ2-1
v_call: TRBV7-2
d_call: TRBD2
cdr3_aa: CASRGTSAYNEQFF
cdr3_nt: TGTGCCAGCAGAGGGACTAGCGCGTACAATGAGCAGTTCTTC

clone_size: .
j_call: TRBJ1-3
v_call: TRBV6-5
d_call: .
cdr3_aa: CASSFHRDSGNTIYF
cdr3_nt: TGTGCCAGCAGTTTCCACAGGGATAGTGGAAACACCATATATTTT

clone_size: .
j_call: TRBJ2-5
v_call: TRBV7-6
d_call: .
cdr3_aa: CASSFECGGRQETQYF
cdr3_nt: TGTGCCAGCAGCTTCGAGTGCGGGGGCCGCCAAGAGACCCAGTACTTC

clone_size: .
j_call: TRBJ1-5
v_call: TRBV6-5
d_call: TRBD1
cdr3_aa: CASSPGQGRAPQHF
cdr3_nt: TGTGCCAGCAGCCCGGGACAGGGCCGGGCTCCCCAGCATTTT

clone_size: .
j_call: TRBJ1-6
v_call: TRBV28
d_call: TRBD1
cdr3_aa: CASSFGTARHSPLHF
cdr3_nt: TGTGCCAGCAGTTTCGGGACAGCAAGGCACTCACCCCTCCACTTT

clone_size: .
j_call: TRBJ1-4
v_call: TRBV27
d_call: TRBD1
cdr3_aa: CASRVDRGATNEKLFF
cdr3_nt: TGTGCCAGCAGAGTGGACAGGGGTGCAACTAATGAAAAACTGTTTTTT

clone_size: .
j_call: TRBJ2-5
v_call: TRBV4-1
d_call: TRBD2
cdr3_aa: CASSEREAGQETQYF
cdr3_nt: TGCGCCAGCAGCGAGCGGGAGGCGGGACAAGAGACCCAGTACTTC

clone_size: .
j_call: TRBJ2-1
v_call: TRBV4-1
d_call: TRBD2
cdr3_aa: CASSHAGLAGKSYNEQFF
cdr3_nt: TGCGCCAGCAGCCACGCGGGACTAGCGGGAAAGTCCTACAATGAGCAGTTCTTC

clone_size: .
j_call: TRBJ2-1
v_call: TRBV5-4
d_call: TRBD2
cdr3_aa: CASSLPPSGRNEQFF
cdr3_nt: TGTGCCAGCAGCTTGCCACCTAGCGGGAGAAATGAGCAGTTCTTC

clone_size: .
j_call: TRBJ2-1
v_call: TRBV11-2
d_call: .
cdr3_aa: CASSLGPHREAYNEQFF
cdr3_nt: TGTGCCAGCAGCTTAGGGCCTCATAGGGAGGCCTACAATGAGCAGTTCTTC

clone_size: .
j_call: TRBJ1-1
v_call: TRBV11-1
d_call: TRBD1
cdr3_aa: CASSPRQGRNTEAFF
cdr3_nt: TGTGCCAGCAGCCCCCGACAGGGCAGGAACACTGAAGCTTTCTTT

clone_size: .
j_call: TRBJ1-1
v_call: TRBV29-1
d_call: .
cdr3_aa: CSVLRGGNTEAFF
cdr3_nt: TGCAGCGTTCTCAGGGGCGGGAACACTGAAGCTTTCTTT

clone_size: .
j_call: TRBJ2-1
v_call: TRBV6-5
d_call: TRBD2
cdr3_aa: CASSYGLADNEQFF
cdr3_nt: TGTGCCAGCAGTTACGGACTAGCAGACAATGAGCAGTTCTTC

clone_size: .
j_call: TRBJ1-1
v_call: TRBV2
d_call: .
cdr3_aa: CASSDRTPGRNTEAFF
cdr3_nt: TGTGCCAGCAGTGACCGAACCCCGGGAAGGAACACTGAAGCTTTCTTT

clone_size: .
j_call: TRBJ2-7
v_call: TRBV10-3
d_call: TRBD2
cdr3_aa: CAISWTSGDYEQYF
cdr3_nt: TGTGCCATCAGTTGGACTAGCGGGGACTACGAGCAGTACTTC

clone_size: .
j_call: TRBJ1-1
v_call: TRBV11-1
d_call: .
cdr3_aa: CASSFSGGGPVEAFF
cdr3_nt: TGTGCCAGCAGCTTTTCAGGCGGGGGGCCGGTTGAAGCTTTCTTT